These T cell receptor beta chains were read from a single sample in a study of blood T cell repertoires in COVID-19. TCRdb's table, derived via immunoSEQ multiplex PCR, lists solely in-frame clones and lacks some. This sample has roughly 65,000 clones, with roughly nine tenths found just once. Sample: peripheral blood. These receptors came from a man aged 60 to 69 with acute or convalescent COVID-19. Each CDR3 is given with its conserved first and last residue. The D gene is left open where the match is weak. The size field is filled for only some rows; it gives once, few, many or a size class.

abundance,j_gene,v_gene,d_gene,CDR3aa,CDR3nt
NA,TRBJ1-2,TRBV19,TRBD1,CASSMGQGFRGGYTF,TGTGCCAGTAGCATGGGACAGGGGTTCCGAGGAGGCTACACCTTC
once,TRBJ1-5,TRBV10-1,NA,CASSDTNQPQHF,TGCGCCAGCTCGGACACTAATCAGCCCCAGCATTTT
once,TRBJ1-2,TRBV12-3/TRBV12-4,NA,CASRILANYGYTF,TGTGCCAGCAGGATTTTAGCTAACTATGGCTACACCTTC
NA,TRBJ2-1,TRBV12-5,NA,CASGARPPREQFF,TGTGCTAGTGGTGCCCGACCGCCTAGGGAGCAGTTCTTC
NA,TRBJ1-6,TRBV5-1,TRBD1,CASTTGGGSYNSPLHF,TGCGCCAGCACCACAGGGGGCGGCTCCTATAATTCACCCCTCCACTTT
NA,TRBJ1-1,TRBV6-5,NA,CASSVQENTEAFF,TGTGCCAGCAGCGTACAAGAGAACACTGAAGCTTTCTTT
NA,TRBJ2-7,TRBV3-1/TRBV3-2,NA,CASSHLTEPYEQYF,TGTGCCAGCAGCCATTTGACAGAGCCCTACGAGCAGTACTTC
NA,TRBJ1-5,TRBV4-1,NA,CASSQTSHRTVYNQPQHF,TGCGCCAGCAGCCAGACGTCACACCGGACAGTTTACAATCAGCCCCAGCATTTT
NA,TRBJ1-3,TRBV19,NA,CASSYPGSGNTIYF,TGTGCCAGTAGTTATCCAGGTTCAGGAAACACCATATATTTT
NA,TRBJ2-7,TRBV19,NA,CASRNMYEQYF,TGTGCCAGTAGAAACATGTACGAGCAGTACTTC
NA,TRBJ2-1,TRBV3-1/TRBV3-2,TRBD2,CASSQSPSGGYNEQFF,TGTGCCAGCAGCCAAAGTCCTAGCGGGGGGTACAATGAGCAGTTCTTC
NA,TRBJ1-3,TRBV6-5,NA,CASMTGDQGNTIYF,TGTGCCAGCATGACAGGAGATCAAGGAAACACCATATATTTT
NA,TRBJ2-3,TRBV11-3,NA,CASSSGSTDTQYF,TGTGCCAGCAGCTCAGGTAGCACAGATACGCAGTATTTT
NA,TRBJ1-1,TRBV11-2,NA,CASSPIRTGGNTEAFF,TGTGCCAGCAGCCCGATCCGTACGGGAGGGAACACTGAAGCTTTCTTT
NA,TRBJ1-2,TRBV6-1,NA,CASSEGAWQGYTF,TGTGCCAGCAGTGAAGGGGCTTGGCAGGGCTACACCTTC
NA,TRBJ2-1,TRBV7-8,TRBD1,CASSPRTGSYNEQFF,TGTGCCAGCAGCCCGCGGACAGGGAGCTACAATGAGCAGTTCTTC
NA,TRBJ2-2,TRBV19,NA,CASSIELAKTNTGELFF,TGTGCCAGTAGTATTGAATTAGCGAAAACTAACACCGGGGAGCTGTTTTTT
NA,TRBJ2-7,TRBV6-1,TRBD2,CASSERGGVPSHEQYF,TGTGCCAGCAGTGAACGGGGGGGGGTCCCTTCCCACGAGCAGTACTTC
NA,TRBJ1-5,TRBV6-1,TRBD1,CASSEYGQGVAQPQHF,TGTGCCAGCAGTGAATACGGACAGGGGGTCGCTCAGCCCCAGCATTTT
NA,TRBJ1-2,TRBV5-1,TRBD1,CASSIQGAGYGYTF,TGCGCCAGCAGCATACAGGGGGCAGGGTATGGCTACACCTTC
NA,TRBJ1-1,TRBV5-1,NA,CASSLDSKDEAFF,TGCGCCAGCAGCTTGGACAGTAAGGATGAAGCTTTCTTT
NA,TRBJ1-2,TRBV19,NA,CASSADVRRARSGYTF,TGTGCCAGTAGCGCCGATGTCAGGAGGGCGCGATCTGGCTACACCTTC
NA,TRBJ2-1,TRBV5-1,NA,CASRREQSSYNEQFF,TGCGCCAGCAGGAGGGAACAGAGCTCCTACAATGAGCAGTTCTTC
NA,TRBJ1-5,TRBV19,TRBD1,CASSAGTGEIMPQHF,TGTGCCAGTAGTGCTGGGACAGGCGAAATCATGCCCCAGCATTTT
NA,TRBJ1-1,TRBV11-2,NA,CASSFTRNTEAFF,TGTGCCAGCAGCTTTACTCGAAACACTGAAGCTTTCTTT
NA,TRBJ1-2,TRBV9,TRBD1,CASSSRDSTNYGYTF,TGTGCCAGCAGCTCCCGGGACAGCACTAACTATGGCTACACCTTC
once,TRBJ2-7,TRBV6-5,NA,CASRQVASYEQYF,TGTGCCAGCAGACAGGTAGCCTCCTACGAGCAGTACTTC
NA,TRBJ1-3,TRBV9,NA,CASSEGRGGNTIYF,TGTGCCAGCAGCGAGGGGAGGGGTGGAAACACCATATATTTT
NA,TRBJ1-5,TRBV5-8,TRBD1,CASVSGTAILGNQPQHF,TGTGCCAGCGTGTCCGGGACAGCTATTTTGGGCAATCAGCCCCAGCATTTT
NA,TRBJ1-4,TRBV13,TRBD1,CASSLRDSNEKLFF,TGTGCCAGCAGCCTCCGGGACAGTAATGAAAAACTGTTTTTT
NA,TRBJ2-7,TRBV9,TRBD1,CASSVAGQGVYEQYF,TGTGCCAGCAGCGTAGCTGGACAGGGGGTCTACGAGCAGTACTTC
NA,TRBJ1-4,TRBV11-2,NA,CASSSVDSFGPNEKLFF,TGTGCCAGCAGCTCCGTGGACTCTTTCGGACCTAATGAAAAACTGTTTTTT
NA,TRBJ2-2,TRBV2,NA,CASGGTRNTGELFF,TGTGCCAGCGGAGGGACGAGGAACACCGGGGAGCTGTTTTTT
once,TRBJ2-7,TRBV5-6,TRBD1,CASRRQGVTHEQYF,TGTGCCAGCAGACGACAGGGGGTTACCCACGAGCAGTACTTC
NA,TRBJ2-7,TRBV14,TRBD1,CASSHPGTVRKYEQYF,TGTGCCAGCAGCCATCCCGGGACAGTTAGAAAGTACGAGCAGTACTTC
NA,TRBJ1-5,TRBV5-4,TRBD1,CASSLDRGQTQPQHF,TGTGCCAGCAGCTTGGACAGGGGGCAGACTCAGCCCCAGCATTTT
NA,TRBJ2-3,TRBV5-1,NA,CASSPGGAYSTDTQYF,TGCGCCAGCAGCCCCGGAGGGGCCTATAGCACAGATACGCAGTATTTT
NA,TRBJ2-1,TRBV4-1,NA,CASSQANLVRSGNEQFF,TGCGCCAGCAGCCAAGCCAACCTAGTACGGTCTGGCAATGAGCAGTTCTTC
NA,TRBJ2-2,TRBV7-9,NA,CASSLVSGSPGIYTGELFF,TGTGCCAGCAGCTTAGTTTCCGGGAGCCCGGGGATTTACACCGGGGAGCTGTTTTTT
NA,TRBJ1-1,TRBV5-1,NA,CASSLDHQGITEAFF,TGCGCCAGCAGCTTGGATCATCAGGGGATCACTGAAGCTTTCTTT
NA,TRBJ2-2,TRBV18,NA,CASSPQRGGTGELFF,TGTGCCAGCTCACCACAAAGGGGAGGCACCGGGGAGCTGTTTTTT
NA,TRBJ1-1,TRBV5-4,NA,CASSWGGAQDTEAFF,TGTGCCAGCAGCTGGGGGGGGGCGCAAGACACTGAAGCTTTCTTT
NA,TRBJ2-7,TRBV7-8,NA,CASSSLGRALEQYF,TGTGCCAGCAGCTCATTGGGGAGAGCTTTGGAGCAGTACTTC
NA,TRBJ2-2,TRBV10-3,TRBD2,CAISAPGGLGELFF,TGTGCCATCAGTGCCCCGGGAGGTCTCGGGGAGCTGTTTTTT
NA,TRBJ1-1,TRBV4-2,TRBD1,CASSQETRQGASRTEAFF,TGTGCCAGCAGCCAAGAAACCCGACAGGGGGCGTCTCGCACTGAAGCTTTCTTT
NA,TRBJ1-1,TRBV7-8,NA,CASSSREGRDTEAFF,TGTGCCAGCAGCTCCCGCGAGGGCAGAGACACTGAAGCTTTCTTT
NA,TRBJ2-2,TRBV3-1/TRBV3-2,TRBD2,CASSLLSGGARELFF,TGTGCCAGCAGCCTACTCAGCGGGGGGGCGCGGGAGCTGTTTTTT
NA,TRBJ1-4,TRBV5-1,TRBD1,CASRNTGGTNEKLFF,TGCGCCAGCAGAAATACAGGGGGAACTAATGAAAAACTGTTTTTT
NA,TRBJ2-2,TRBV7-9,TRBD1,CAIRTGETGELFF,TGTGCCATTCGGACAGGGGAAACCGGGGAGCTGTTTTTT
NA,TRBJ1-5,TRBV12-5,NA,CASGLVLGQPQHF,TGTGCTAGTGGTTTGGTACTCGGGCAGCCCCAGCATTTT
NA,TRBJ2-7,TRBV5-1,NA,CASSLGWEYEQYF,TGCGCCAGCAGCTTGGGCTGGGAGTACGAGCAGTACTTC
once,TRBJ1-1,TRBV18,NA,CASSPKIEIHQNTEAFF,TGTGCCAGCTCACCCAAAATAGAGATCCACCAGAACACTGAAGCTTTCTTT
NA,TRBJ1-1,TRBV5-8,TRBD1,CASSLVQGVVTEAFF,TGTGCCAGCAGCTTAGTCCAGGGGGTGGTCACTGAAGCTTTCTTT
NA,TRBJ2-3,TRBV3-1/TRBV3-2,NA,CASSQEGGVGTDTQYF,TGTGCCAGCAGCCAAGAGGGGGGAGTCGGCACAGATACGCAGTATTTT
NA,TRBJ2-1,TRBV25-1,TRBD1,CASSERDRGNEQFF,TGTGCCAGCAGTGAACGGGACAGGGGAAATGAGCAGTTCTTC